The 18 T cell receptor beta chains given below trace back to one sample, sequenced in a study of chemoradiotherapy in HPV16-positive cancers. Libraries were prepared by immunoSEQ multiplex PCR; TCRdb keeps only in-frame clonotypes and omits some of them. This table has about 7,900 clones, roughly 80% appearing once. Sampling was done from a patient who underwent chemoradiotherapy. The receptor set was obtained from a human donor with HPV-associated anogenital cancer.

The chain is built from TRBV7-2 and TRBJ1-1, with D hard to call. The CDR3 is 14 amino acids. With 1 base removed from V and 0 bases from J, the gap between germline ends came to 6 bases. Germline CDR1 is SGHTA and CDR2 is FQGNSA. CDR3 amino acids: CASSLGPLNTEAFF. In DNA, the CDR3 is TGTGCCAGCAGCTTAGGGCCGCTGAACACTGAAGCTTTCTTT. Drawing the rest from reference TRBV7-2 and TRBJ1-1, the complete variable domain is GAGVSQSPSNKVTEKGKDVELRCDPISGHTALYWYRQSLGQGLEFLIYFQGNSAPDKSGLPSDRFSAERTGGSVSTLTIQRTQQEDSAVYLCASSLGPLNTEAFFGQGTRLTVV.

The chain employs TRBV7-9 and TRBJ2-7; TRBD1 might be the D (5 bases). The CDR3 has 14 residues. V was shortened by 0 bases and J by 5 bases, with 11 bases between the two germline ends. Germline loops: CDR1 SEHNR, CDR2 FQNEAQ (reference sequence). CDR3 sequence reads: CASSLAGVGHEQYF. Written as DNA, the CDR3 is TGTGCCAGCAGCTTAGCAGGGGTAGGGCACGAGCAGTACTTC.

V usage is TRBV28 and J usage is TRBJ1-5, with D unclear. Germline V CDR1 and CDR2: MDHEN, SYDVKM. The length of the CDR3 is 13 residues. Trimming pared 5 bases from V and 0 bases from J, leaving 5 bases between. The CDR3 sequence is CASSVDSNQPQHF. In nucleotides, the CDR3 is TGTGCCAGCAGTGTAGATAGCAATCAGCCCCAGCATTTT.

This chain connects TRBV27 to TRBJ2-1, with a possible D match to TRBD2 (5 bases). The CDR3 runs 15 residues. Trimming pared 5 bases from V and 2 bases from J, leaving 13 bases between. Germline V gene sequence: CDR1 MNHEY, CDR2 SMNVEV (reference sequence). CDR3 residues: CASSLRVGTYNEQFF. The CDR3 nucleotides read TGTGCCAGCAGTCTGAGGGTTGGTACCTACAATGAGCAGTTCTTC.

The chain combines TRBV5-1 with TRBJ1-2, with no clear D. The V and J ends lost 0 bases and 2 bases respectively, with 11 bases between them. The CDR3 is 15 residues long. Per the germline V gene, CDR1 is SGHRS and CDR2 is YFSETQ. CDR3 in amino acids: CASSLGRDRNYGYTF. The CDR3 DNA follows: TGCGCCAGCAGCTTGGGGCGGGATAGGAACTATGGCTACACCTTC.

The J gene is TRBJ2-3, the V gene TRBV5-4; 11 nucleotides match TRBD2. In germline, CDR1 is SGHNT, CDR2 YYREEE (reference sequence). CDR3 size: 16 residues. J was trimmed by 2 bases and V by 4 bases; bases with no gene match: 6. The CDR3, as DNA: TGTGCCAGCAGCCTAAGACTAGCGGGGATCACAGATACGCAGTATTTT. Encoded protein: CASSLRLAGITDTQYF.

The chain links TRBV7-2 to TRBJ1-2; D gene unclear. Trimming left V 1 base short and J 7 bases short, with 16 bases between. This CDR3 has 15 residues. The germline V gene encodes CDR1 SGHTA and CDR2 FQGNSA. For the CDR3, the DNA is TGTGCCAGCAGCTTAGGTCCACTCGTAAAGGTTGGCTACACCTTC. Translating it yields CASSLGPLVKVGYTF.

This sequence joins TRBV11-2 and TRBJ2-3; the D gene is possibly TRBD1 (5 bases). Germline values: CDR1 SGHAT, CDR2 FQNNGV. The V gene lost 5 bases and the J gene lost 2 bases, with 11 bases spanning the gap. The length of the CDR3 is 14 residues. The chain's CDR3 is CASSPQGITDTQYF. As DNA, the CDR3 is TGTGCCAGCAGCCCGCAGGGTATCACAGATACGCAGTATTTT.

This clone was picked up one time. V gene TRBV5-1 combines with J gene TRBJ1-1; the D gene is possibly TRBD1 (6 bases). The germline V and J ends were trimmed by 1 base and 2 bases, with 9 bases remaining between them. The germline V gene encodes CDR1 SGHRS and CDR2 YFSETQ. The CDR3 runs to 14 residues. The CDR3, as DNA: TGCGCCAGCAGCTTGTCAGGGGCAAACACTGAAGCTTTCTTT. Protein: CASSLSGANTEAFF.

V usage is TRBV5-3 and J usage is TRBJ1-1; no firm D call. TRBV5-3 is recorded as an ORF, its role being uncertain. The CDR3 totals 12 residues. V lost 0 bases and J 11 bases, leaving 11 bases between the germline ends. CDR3 amino acids: CARSLGRGGAFF. The CDR3 region has the DNA TGTGCCAGAAGCTTGGGCCGTGGTGGGGCTTTCTTT.

As for this clone: The identical CDR3 is also encoded by other nucleotide sequences in the sample. The rearrangement uses TRBV5-1 and TRBJ1-1; TRBD1 might be the D (5 bases). The ends were cut back, 3 bases at V and 1 base at J, with 13 bases in the middle. This CDR3 is built from 15 residues. Germline CDR1 reads SGHRS; CDR2 reads YFSETQ. CDR3 sequence reads: CASSSPGSRNTEAFF. CDR3 DNA sequence: TGCGCCAGCAGCTCTCCAGGGAGTAGGAACACTGAAGCTTTCTTT.

V is TRBV11-2 and J is TRBJ2-7; perhaps TRBD2 as D (6 bases). CDR1 is SGHAT, CDR2 FQNNGV, per germline. The ends were cut back, 5 bases at V and 6 bases at J, with 17 bases in the middle. The length of the CDR3 is 14 residues. The CDR3 DNA follows: TGTGCCAGCAGCCGTGGAGGAGGGAGTTTCGAGCAGTACTTC. Translated, it gives CASSRGGGSFEQYF.

The V and J genes are TRBV6-5 and TRBJ2-3; TRBD1 matches at 9 bases. V was pared by 8 bases and J by 6 bases, with 9 bases of the junction left unmatched. CDR3 length: 14 amino acids. In germline, CDR1 is MNHEY, CDR2 SVGAGI. CDR3 sequence (DNA): TGTGCCAGCTCCGGGACAGGGTCGTGGGATACGCAGTATTTT. Its protein product is CASSGTGSWDTQYF.

J is TRBJ1-1 and V is TRBV14; 10 nucleotides agree with TRBD1. The CDR3 runs to 14 residues. V was pared by 3 bases and J by 3 bases, with 1 base of the junction left unmatched. Germline-derived CDR1 and CDR2 are SGHDN and FVKESK. CDR3 sequence reads: CASSQGTGDTEAFF. In DNA, the CDR3 is TGTGCCAGCAGCCAGGGGACAGGGGACACTGAAGCTTTCTTT. The variable domain in full, completed from reference TRBV14 and TRBJ1-1, reads EAGVTQFPSHSVIEKGQTVTLRCDPISGHDNLYWYRRVMGKEIKFLLHFVKESKQDESGMPNNRFLAERTGGTYSTLKVQPAELEDSGVYFCASSQGTGDTEAFFGQGTRLTVV.

The chain is built from TRBV11-2 and TRBJ2-3; D possibly corresponds to TRBD1 (5 bases). Between the trimmed V and J ends, which lost 1 base and 6 bases, there was a span of 17 bases. CDR3 length equals 16 residues. Germline V gene lookup returns CDR1 SGHAT and CDR2 FQNNGV. CDR3 in DNA: TGTGCCAGCAGCTTAGCCCCCCCGACAGTTGGGGATACGCAGTATTTT. This translates into CASSLAPPTVGDTQYF. The full variable domain, its missing parts supplied by reference TRBV11-2 and TRBJ2-3, is EAGVAQSPRYKIIEKRQSVAFWCNPISGHATLYWYQQILGQGPKLLIQFQNNGVVDDSQLPKDRFSAERLKGVDSTLKIQPAKLEDSAVYLCASSLAPPTVGDTQYFGPGTRLTVL.

This clone was seen only a few times. V is TRBV27 and J is TRBJ1-5; D is unresolved. The CDR3 is 13 residues long. The germline V and J ends were trimmed by 5 bases and 4 bases, with 9 bases remaining between them. Germline CDR1 is MNHEY and CDR2 is SMNVEV (reference sequence). The CDR3, as DNA: TGTGCCAGCAGTCAGATGCGAAATCAGCCCCAGCATTTT. It translates to CASSQMRNQPQHF.

V is TRBV5-1 and J is TRBJ2-1; the match to TRBD2 covers 12 bases. V was clipped by 4 bases and J by 1 base; unmatched bases: 6. Germline lookup yields CDR1 SGHRS and CDR2 YFSETQ. The CDR3 consists of 17 residues. The CDR3 protein is CASSPRTSGISYNEQFF. For the CDR3, the DNA is TGCGCCAGCAGCCCCAGGACTAGCGGGATTTCCTACAATGAGCAGTTCTTC. Full variable domain (remainder filled in from reference TRBV5-1 and TRBJ2-1): KAGVTQTPRYLIKTRGQQVTLSCSPISGHRSVSWYQQTPGQGLQFLFEYFSETQRNKGNFPGRFSGRQFSNSRSEMNVSTLELGDSALYLCASSPRTSGISYNEQFFGPGTRLTVL.

The genes are TRBV7-2 and TRBJ1-1; D is unresolved. V was clipped by 4 bases and J by 4 bases, with 13 bases between them. The germline gives CDR1 SGHTA, CDR2 FQGNSA. The length of the CDR3 is 14 residues. Written as DNA, the CDR3 is TGTGCCAGCAGCTCCCGGGGTGGCGGCACTGAAGCTTTCTTT. It specifies CASSSRGGGTEAFF.